These 15 T cell receptor beta chains originate from one sample sequenced in a study of cytomegalovirus exposure and HLA in healthy donors. Primers included in the PCR were 60 Vbeta and 13 Jbeta primers. The method was immunoSEQ multiplex PCR; TCRdb's version includes in-frame clones alone and lacks a portion of them. The sample gives around 91,000 clones, roughly three fifths of which show up once; approximately 3% is in the top ten. Sample: PBMCs. These receptors all come from a man aged 55-75 years in good health and CMV-seronegative.

The V call is TRBV9, the J call TRBJ2-5, with 10 positions matching TRBD2. Germline trimming cut 3 bases from V and 4 bases from J; bases unmatched to any gene: 9. This CDR3 contains 16 residues. Germline loops: CDR1 SGDLS, CDR2 YYNGEE. CDR3 in DNA: TGTGCCAGCAGCGGAACTCCAGCGGGAGGGCCAGAGACCCAGTACTTC. Protein sequence: CASSGTPAGGPETQYF. Variable domain in full (rest from reference TRBV9 and TRBJ2-5): DSGVTQTPKHLITATGQRVTLRCSPRSGDLSVYWYQQSLDQGLQFLIQYYNGEERAKGNILERFSAQQFPDLHSELNLSSLELGDSALYFCASSGTPAGGPETQYFGPGTRLLVL.

The chain has TRBV5-6 and TRBJ2-1; D may be TRBD2 (5 bases). There are 13 residues in the CDR3. Trimming shortened V by 4 bases and J by 7 bases, and 12 bases separated the two germline ends. Germline CDR1 is SGHDT and CDR2 is YYEEEE. The CDR3, as DNA: TGTGCCAGCAGCCCGGCGGGCGTTAATGAGCAGTTCTTC. It encodes CASSPAGVNEQFF.

This clone was picked up a small number of times. This chain connects TRBV28 to TRBJ1-2; D is perhaps TRBD1 (6 bases). The CDR3 is 15 residues long. Between the trimmed V and J ends, which lost 6 bases and 5 bases, there was a span of 19 bases. Germline assignment: CDR1 MDHEN and CDR2 SYDVKM. Here the CDR3 reads CASSNGRGAGYGYTF. The CDR3, as DNA: TGTGCCAGCAGCAACGGTCGGGGGGCTGGATATGGCTACACCTTC.

The CDR3 DNA reads TGCGCCAGTGACTTAGCGGGGGGCACGGGGGAGACCCAGTACTTC. Translating gives CASDLAGGTGETQYF. The gene calls are TRBV5-1 and TRBJ2-5; 10 bases map to TRBD2. This CDR3 spans 15 amino acids. In germline, CDR1 is SGHRS, CDR2 YFSETQ. Trimming cost V 8 bases and J 5 bases; bases outside gene matches: 12.

The chain links TRBV4-1 to TRBJ2-7; D possibly corresponds to TRBD2 (6 bases). The CDR3 runs to 14 residues. V was cut by 4 bases and J by 2 bases, with 12 bases left in between. Germline CDR1 MGHRA, CDR2 YSYEKL. CDR3 bases: TGCGCCAGCAGCCCAAGAGGGGAGGCCTACGAGCAGTACTTC. This gives the protein CASSPRGEAYEQYF.

A note on this clone: This same CDR3 is encoded by further DNA sequences in the sample. V usage is TRBV11-1 and J usage is TRBJ1-2, with 8 bases matching TRBD1. The CDR3 sequence is 14 residues long. Germline-derived CDR1 and CDR2 are SGHAT and FQDESV (reference sequence). V trimming: 6 bases; J trimming: 7 bases; junction bases outside the gene matches: 10. The CDR3 DNA follows: TGTGCCAGCAGGTCAACCGGGACAGGTCTTGGCTACACCTTC. Protein: CASRSTGTGLGYTF. Using reference TRBV11-1 and TRBJ1-2 for the parts outside the CDR3, the full variable domain is EAEVAQSPRYKITEKSQAVAFWCDPISGHATLYWYRQILGQGPELLVQFQDESVVDDSQLPKDRFSAERLKGVDSTLKIQPAELGDSAMYLCASRSTGTGLGYTFGSGTRLTVV.

This clone turned up a few times. The chain couples TRBV5-4 to TRBJ1-1; D is unclear. Germline V gene lookup returns CDR1 SGHNT and CDR2 YYREEE (reference sequence). The CDR3 sequence is 16 residues long. The V end lost 0 bases, the J end lost 8 bases, and 20 bases lay between the germline ends. This CDR3 is CASSLASKRSTIEAFF. CDR3 nucleotide sequence: TGTGCCAGCAGCTTGGCTAGTAAGAGGTCGACTATCGAAGCTTTCTTT.

This rearrangement joins TRBV10-2 to TRBJ1-4; 10 nucleotides align to TRBD1. J lost 7 bases, V lost 4 bases, and 6 bases had no gene match. The CDR3 is 15 amino acids. CDR1 is WSHSY, CDR2 SAAADI, per germline. This CDR3 is CASSGWTGGGEKLFF. In DNA form, the CDR3 reads TGCGCCAGCAGTGGGTGGACAGGGGGAGGTGAAAAACTGTTTTTT.

The chain carries TRBV9 and TRBJ1-2, with D maybe TRBD1 (6 bases). Germline V gene lookup returns CDR1 SGDLS and CDR2 YYNGEE. V lost 3 bases and J lost 4, with 10 bases in between. The CDR3 sequence is 13 residues long. The CDR3 DNA sequence: TGTGCCAGCAGCGCGGACAGTTTCTATGGCTACACCTTC. Translating it yields CASSADSFYGYTF.

The chain couples TRBV2 to TRBJ1-1, with D uncertain. The length of the CDR3 is 15 residues. Germline V CDR1 and CDR2: SNHLY, FYNNEI. V was cut by 0 bases and J by 4 bases, with 12 bases left in between. The CDR3 coding sequence is TGTGCCAGCAGTGAAGCAGGTGACTTCGGCACTGAAGCTTTCTTT. It is translated as CASSEAGDFGTEAFF.

V is TRBV5-1 and J is TRBJ2-7; 9 bases line up with TRBD2. The V gene's germline CDR1 is SGHRS and CDR2 YFSETQ. V trimming: 0 bases; J trimming: 4 bases; junction bases outside the gene matches: 2. The CDR3 is 14 amino acids. CDR3 region: CASSLASGVYEQYF. The CDR3 DNA reads TGCGCCAGCAGCTTGGCTAGCGGGGTTTACGAGCAGTACTTC.

The chain employs TRBV30 and TRBJ1-4; possible D gene TRBD1, 5 bases. This CDR3 is 12 amino acids long. Trimming removed 2 bases from V and 7 bases from J, with 8 bases in between. Germline CDR1 GTSNPN, CDR2 SVGIG (reference sequence). As DNA, the CDR3 is TGTGCCTGGAGTTTCGACAGTGAAAAACTGTTTTTT. Amino acid sequence: CAWSFDSEKLFF. Complete variable domain (other parts from reference TRBV30 and TRBJ1-4): SQTIHQWPATLVQPVGSPLSLECTVEGTSNPNLYWYRQAAGRGLQLLFYSVGIGQISSEVPQNLSASRPQDRQFILSSKKLLLSDSGFYLCAWSFDSEKLFFGSGTQLSVL.

This chain uses TRBV28 with TRBJ1-1; 7 bases agree with TRBD1. V shed 4 bases, J shed 8 bases, and the junction held 7 bases outside the gene matches. This CDR3 is 13 amino acids long. Germline-derived CDR1 and CDR2 are MDHEN and SYDVKM. The CDR3 sequence: CASSSNLQGEAFF. The CDR3 DNA follows: TGTGCCAGCAGTTCAAACCTACAGGGGGAAGCTTTCTTT.

The rearrangement uses TRBV9 and TRBJ2-1; D is perhaps TRBD2 (5 bases). The V gene's germline CDR1 is SGDLS and CDR2 YYNGEE. CDR3 length: 15 residues. Deletions cut 2 bases from V and 3 bases from J, with 12 bases between. CDR3 nucleotide sequence: TGTGCCAGCAGCGTGGGAGCGGAGCACTACAATGAGCAGTTCTTC. Amino acids: CASSVGAEHYNEQFF.

This clone was picked up a small number of times. The CDR3 DNA sequence: TGCAGCGTTGAAGATCGTTTCCGAGGGGGTTATGGCTACACCTTC. It translates to CSVEDRFRGGYGYTF. This sequence joins TRBV29-1 and TRBJ1-2; D might be TRBD1 (6 bases). The germline CDR1 and CDR2 sequences are SQVTM and ANQGSEA. The CDR3 totals 15 residues. V was cut by 0 bases and J by 5 bases, with 16 bases left in between.